A single TCR beta chain is shown here with its context. Its antigen remains unidentified. Nothing much larger sits one base from this clone, and base qualities are not available. Library generation was performed with the immunoSEQ multiplex PCR assay. Drawn from immuneACCESS, this table holds only the in-frame rearrangements with V and J called that TCRdb kept. Clones are partly lost; checked studies trace under half to an unresolved V gene and leave the rest unexplained. The sample table records about 94,000 clones; around nine tenths of these occur just once. The top ten constitute about 4% of the sample. Trimming leaves V shorter by 4 bases and J shorter by 1 base, with the junction holding 7 bases beyond the gene matches. Reading from cysteine to phenylalanine, the CDR3 counts 15 amino acids. The kept DNA is CDR3 alone, 45 bases in frame from the first base. CDR1 is given as SGHRS and CDR2 as YFSETQ, both from the germline V gene.

This sample is drawn from a study of control samples from healthy donors and cancer patients (dated by TCRdb to 2019 to 2021). Sequencing was performed on blood. This sequence uses TRBV5-1 and TRBJ1-1; 7 central nucleotides agree with TRBD1. The TCR was taken from a woman between 18 and 29 years old in good health. The DNA reads TGCGCCAGCAGCCAACAGGGGACGTGGAACACTGAAGCTTTCTTT. Its translation reads: CASSQQGTWNTEAFF.